This T cell receptor beta chain was sequenced for a study of cytomegalovirus exposure and HLA in healthy donors. CDR3 length equals 15 residues. Germline values: CDR1 SEHNR, CDR2 FQNEAQ (reference sequence). The V and J ends lost 5 bases and 0 bases respectively, with 12 bases between them. Study results and caveats: Previously analyzed data showed that most TCR beta V segments were productive at a frequency of about 87% or about 30%. Reportedly, diagnosis of cytomegalovirus status by the classifier showed high specificity and sensitivity. Confirmation was obtained in vitro that a few CMV-associated chains are specific for CMV antigens.

Remarks on this clone: Its antigen is still unknown.

Vbeta (60) and Jbeta (13) primers were used in the PCR. Sequenced by immunoSEQ multiplex PCR; TCRdb stores in-frame clones only, minus some. The profile shows roughly 190,000 clones, roughly four fifths of them singletons. The rearrangement uses TRBV7-9 and TRBJ2-3; D is undetermined. This TCR was recovered from a woman aged 25-40 years in good health and CMV-seropositive. Sequenced material: PBMCs. Here the CDR3 DNA reads TGTGCCAGCAGCCAACAGTCCACCAGCACAGATACGCAGTATTTT. This translates into CASSQQSTSTDTQYF.